Sequencing of this TCR beta chain was carried out in a study of radiation and T cells in renal cell carcinoma. About this clone: Its antigen is not identified.

Sequencing was performed with immunoSEQ multiplex PCR; in TCRdb, only in-frame clones are kept and a portion is missing. The table has about 170,000 clones, around 90% seen once. Stated time point: blood 4 weeks post-SBRT, at nephrectomy. Described treatment: 15 Gy SBRT to primary tumor, nephrectomy 4 weeks later. After SBRT, blood was collected at 2 and 4 weeks, plus baseline. This CDR3 region has 17 residues. The V and J ends lost 2 bases and 6 bases, in that order; junction bases with no gene match: 10. Germline loops: CDR1 MNHNS, CDR2 SASEGT. General observations from the study: No pretreatment tumor biopsies were available for baseline clonotypes.

This sample comprised blood, obtained from a patient whose treatment included radiotherapy and nephrectomy. The receptor comes from a woman aged 45-60 years with renal cell carcinoma. V and J are TRBV6-1 and TRBJ1-6; 7 bases agree with TRBD1. As DNA, the CDR3 is TGTGCCAGCAGTGAAAAAATTTTCAGGGGGGGTAATTCACCCCTCCACTTT. It codes for CASSEKIFRGGNSPLHF.